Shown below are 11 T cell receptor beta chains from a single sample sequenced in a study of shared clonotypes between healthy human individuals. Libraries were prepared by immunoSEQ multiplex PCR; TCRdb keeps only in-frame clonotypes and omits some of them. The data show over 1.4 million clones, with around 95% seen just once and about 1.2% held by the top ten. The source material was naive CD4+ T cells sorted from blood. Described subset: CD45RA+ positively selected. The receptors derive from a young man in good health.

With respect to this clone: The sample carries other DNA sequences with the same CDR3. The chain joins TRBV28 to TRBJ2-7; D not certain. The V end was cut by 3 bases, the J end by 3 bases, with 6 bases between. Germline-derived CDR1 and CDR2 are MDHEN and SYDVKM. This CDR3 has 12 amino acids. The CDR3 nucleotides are TGTGCCAGCAGTTTCTCCTTCTACGAGCAGTACTTC. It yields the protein CASSFSFYEQYF.

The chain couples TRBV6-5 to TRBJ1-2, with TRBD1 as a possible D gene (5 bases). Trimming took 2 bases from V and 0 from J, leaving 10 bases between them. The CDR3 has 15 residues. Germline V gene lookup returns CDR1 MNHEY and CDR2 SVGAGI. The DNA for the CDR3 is TGTGCCAGCAGTTACGCATCGGGGGCTAACTATGGCTACACCTTC. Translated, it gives CASSYASGANYGYTF.

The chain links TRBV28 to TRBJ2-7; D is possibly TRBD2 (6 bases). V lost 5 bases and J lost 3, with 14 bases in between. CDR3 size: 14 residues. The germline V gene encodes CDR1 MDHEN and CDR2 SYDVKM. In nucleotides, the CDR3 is TGTGCCAGCAGTCACAAGGGACTCAGCTACGAGCAGTACTTC. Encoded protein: CASSHKGLSYEQYF.

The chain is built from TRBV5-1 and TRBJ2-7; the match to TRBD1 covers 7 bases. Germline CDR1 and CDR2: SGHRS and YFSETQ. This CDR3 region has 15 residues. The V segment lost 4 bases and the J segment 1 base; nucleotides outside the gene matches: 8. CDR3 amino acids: CASSPRQGFSYEQYF. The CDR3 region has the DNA TGCGCCAGCAGCCCCAGACAGGGATTTTCCTACGAGCAGTACTTC.

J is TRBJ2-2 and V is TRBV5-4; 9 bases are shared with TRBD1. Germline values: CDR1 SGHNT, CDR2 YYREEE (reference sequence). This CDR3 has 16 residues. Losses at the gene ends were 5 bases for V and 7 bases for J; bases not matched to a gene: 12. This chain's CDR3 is CASSRRGQGFGGELFF. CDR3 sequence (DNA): TGTGCCAGCAGTCGACGCGGACAGGGGTTCGGCGGGGAGCTGTTTTTT.

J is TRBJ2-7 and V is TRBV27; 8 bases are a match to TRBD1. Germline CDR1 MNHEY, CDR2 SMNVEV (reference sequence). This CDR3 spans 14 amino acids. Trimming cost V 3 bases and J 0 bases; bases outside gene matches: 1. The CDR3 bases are TGTGCCAGCAGTTTTGGGACAGGCTCCTACGAGCAGTACTTC. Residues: CASSFGTGSYEQYF.

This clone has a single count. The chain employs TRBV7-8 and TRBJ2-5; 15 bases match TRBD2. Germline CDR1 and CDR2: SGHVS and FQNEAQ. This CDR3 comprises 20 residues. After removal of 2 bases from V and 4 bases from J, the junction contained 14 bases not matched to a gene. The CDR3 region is CASSLSRGVRTSGRGETQYF. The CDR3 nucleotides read TGTGCCAGCAGCTTAAGTCGGGGGGTCCGGACTAGCGGGAGGGGAGAGACCCAGTACTTC.

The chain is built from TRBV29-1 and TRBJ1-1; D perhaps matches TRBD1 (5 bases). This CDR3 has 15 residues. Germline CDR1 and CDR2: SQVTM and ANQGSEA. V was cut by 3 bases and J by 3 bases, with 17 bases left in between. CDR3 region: CSVDGEGEWDTEAFF. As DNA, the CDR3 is TGCAGCGTTGATGGGGAAGGGGAGTGGGACACTGAAGCTTTCTTT.

The DNA for the CDR3 is TGCGCCAGCAGCTTTACCGGGACAGGGGGTTTGTCCGGGGCCAACGTCCTGACTTTC. Amino acids: CASSFTGTGGLSGANVLTF. V usage is TRBV5-1 and J usage is TRBJ2-6; 11 bases fit TRBD1. Trimming cost V 2 bases and J 4 bases; bases outside gene matches: 11. Germline values: CDR1 SGHRS, CDR2 YFSETQ. This CDR3 is built from 19 residues.

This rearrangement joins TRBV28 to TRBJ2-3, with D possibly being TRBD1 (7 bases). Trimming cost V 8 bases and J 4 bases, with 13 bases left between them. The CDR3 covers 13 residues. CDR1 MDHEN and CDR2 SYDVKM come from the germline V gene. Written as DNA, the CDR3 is TGTGCCAGCGCTCAGGGGGGCGCAGATACGCAGTATTTT. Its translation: CASAQGGADTQYF.

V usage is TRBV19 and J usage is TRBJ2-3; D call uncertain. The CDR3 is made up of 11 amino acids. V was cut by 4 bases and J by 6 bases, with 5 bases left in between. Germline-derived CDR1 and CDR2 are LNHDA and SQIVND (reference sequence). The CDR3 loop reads CASSTKDTQYF. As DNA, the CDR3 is TGTGCCAGTAGTACGAAGGATACGCAGTATTTT.